Following are 9 T cell receptor beta chains from one sample sequenced in a study of T cell changes during pregnancy in multiple sclerosis. Method: immunoSEQ multiplex PCR; TCRdb's copy keeps in-frame clones and lacks some. The repertoire holds some 69,000 clones, roughly 88% seen once, with more than 2% in the top ten. The sequencing used peripheral blood, collected in the second trimester of pregnancy. Receptor source: a female donor in good health, enrolled as a control in a pregnancy study.

The chain recombines TRBV19 with TRBJ2-5; 9 positions agree with TRBD2. CDR3 length: 13 amino acids. Per germline, CDR1 LNHDA and CDR2 SQIVND (reference sequence). V lost 6 bases, J lost 6 bases, and 5 bases stayed unmatched. The CDR3 region is CASRGLAGKTQYF. CDR3 in DNA: TGTGCCAGTAGGGGACTAGCTGGAAAGACCCAGTACTTC. The whole variable domain, filled in from reference TRBV19 and TRBJ2-5, reads DGGITQSPKYLFRKEGQNVTLSCEQNLNHDAMYWYRQDPGQGLRLIYYSQIVNDFQKGDIAEGYSVSREKKESFPLTVTSAQKNPTAFYLCASRGLAGKTQYFGPGTRLLVL.

This clone appeared once. The chain employs TRBV5-4 and TRBJ2-5; no firm D call. The CDR3 runs to 14 residues. Deletions cut 5 bases from V and 5 bases from J, with 16 bases between. Looked up from germline, CDR1 is SGHNT and CDR2 is YYREEE (reference sequence). DNA for the CDR3: TGTGCCAGCAGGATCGACCCCAGAGGCGAGACCCAGTACTTC. It specifies CASRIDPRGETQYF. The full variable domain, in which reference TRBV5-4 and TRBJ2-5 provide the parts outside the CDR3, is ETGVTQSPTHLIKTRGQQVTLRCSSQSGHNTVSWYQQALGQGPQFIFQYYREEENGRGNFPPRFSGLQFPNYSSELNVNALELDDSALYLCASRIDPRGETQYFGPGTRLLVL.

V is TRBV29-1 and J is TRBJ2-5; TRBD1 might be the D (6 bases). V was cut by 2 bases and J by 4 bases, with 8 bases left in between. The germline gives CDR1 SQVTM, CDR2 ANQGSEA. The CDR3 runs 12 residues. The CDR3: CSVERGGETQYF. Written as DNA, the CDR3 is TGCAGCGTTGAAAGAGGGGGAGAGACCCAGTACTTC.

V gene TRBV7-2 combines with J gene TRBJ2-3; D gene ambiguous. The V gene lost 5 bases and the J gene lost 4 bases, with 10 bases spanning the gap. Looked up from germline, CDR1 is SGHTA and CDR2 is FQGNSA. The CDR3 covers 13 residues. In DNA form, the CDR3 reads TGTGCCAGCAGCGACGCGGCTGCAGATACGCAGTATTTT. Protein sequence: CASSDAAADTQYF. The variable domain in full, completed from reference TRBV7-2 and TRBJ2-3, reads GAGVSQSPSNKVTEKGKDVELRCDPISGHTALYWYRQSLGQGLEFLIYFQGNSAPDKSGLPSDRFSAERTGGSVSTLTIQRTQQEDSAVYLCASSDAAADTQYFGPGTRLTVL.

The V gene is TRBV5-1, the J gene TRBJ2-5; maybe TRBD2 (5 bases). V lost 5 bases and J 5 bases, leaving 19 bases between the germline ends. The germline gives CDR1 SGHRS, CDR2 YFSETQ. The CDR3 consists of 15 residues. The CDR3 DNA reads as TGCGCCAGCAGTGGTTTGGGTGAGGGTAGGGAGACCCAGTACTTC. This gives the protein CASSGLGEGRETQYF.

The J gene is TRBJ1-2, the V gene TRBV27, with D tentatively TRBD1 (6 bases). Trimming removed 6 bases from V and 8 bases from J, with 22 bases in between. Germline V CDR1 and CDR2: MNHEY, SMNVEV (reference sequence). The CDR3 has 15 residues. The CDR3 bases are TGTGCCAGCAGAGCCCAGGGGAGCGCAAATAAGGGCTACACCTTC. Its protein product is CASRAQGSANKGYTF.

J is TRBJ2-3 and V is TRBV21-1; TRBD2, the D gene given by the table, was not confirmed from the DNA. TRBV21-1 is a recognized pseudogene. This CDR3 has 16 amino acids. The CDR3 DNA is TGTGCCAGCAGCACCAGTCCGGGGTTGAGCACAGATACGCAGTATTTT. Translating gives CASSTSPGLSTDTQYF.

The V call is TRBV4-1, the J call TRBJ1-3, with D tentatively TRBD1 (5 bases). Germline CDR1 is MGHRA and CDR2 is YSYEKL. The CDR3 length is 16 residues. The V and J ends lost 2 bases and 0 bases respectively, with 11 bases between them. DNA of the CDR3: TGCGCCAGCAGCCAAACGGGACTCAACTCTGGAAACACCATATATTTT. Translating gives CASSQTGLNSGNTIYF.

The gene calls are TRBV6-6 and TRBJ1-2; D perhaps matches TRBD1 (6 bases). The CDR3 covers 13 residues. Germline loops: CDR1 MNHNY, CDR2 SVGAGI (reference sequence). Trimming took off 9 bases at V and 1 base at J, with 12 bases between the two ends. The CDR3 DNA reads TGTGCCAGTTTGCACAGGGATAACTATGGCTACACCTTC. Translated: CASLHRDNYGYTF.